This T cell receptor (beta chain) was found in a study of T cells in tuberculosis. General observations from the study: Low-affinity CD1B-GMM tetramer-binding T cells may have been missed.

After thawing and overnight rest, PBMC were stained with GMM-loaded CD1B tetramer, viability dye and anti-CD3 for sorting. The lipid loaded on the CD1B tetramers was C32 glucose monomycolate from Rhodococcus equi. About 100,000 tetramer-negative cells were sorted from each donor. TCR-alpha and TCR-beta chains were sequenced unpaired. The table came from immunoSEQ multiplex PCR; TCRdb's copy has only in-frame clones and leaves some out. The data contain 70,000 to 95,000 clones, approximately 90% of them singletons. Looked up from germline, CDR1 is SGHTA and CDR2 is FQGNSA. CDR3 length: 13 residues. V shed 8 bases and J 4 bases; nucleotides not matched to a gene: 6.

The chain joins TRBV7-2 to TRBJ1-2, with 8 bases identical to TRBD1. This clonotype was sampled from an adult woman with latent tuberculosis. The sample consisted of CD1b-GMM tetramer-negative cells sorted from PBMCs. CDR3 in amino acids: CASQNRGVYGYTF. DNA for the CDR3: TGTGCCAGCCAAAACAGGGGGGTCTATGGCTACACCTTC.